This T cell receptor (beta chain) was recorded in a study of T cells in Graves' hyperthyroidism and ophthalmopathy. The V gene lost 10 bases and the J gene lost 2 bases, with 16 bases spanning the gap. The CDR3 loop spans 14 amino acids. Germline lookup yields CDR1 MGHRA and CDR2 YSYEKL. The CDR3 regions of TCR beta were amplified from RNA transcripts. The HTBI primer set was used in a first-round RT-PCR of the TCR CDR3. TCRdb re-called the multiplex PCR reads with MiXCR, one entry per CDR3 protein. This sample carries about 640,000 distinct CDR3 sequences, about 20% of them seen once, and the ten largest clones take about 35%. On the basis of clinical symptoms, serum thyroxine and TRAb, thyroid ultrasound and orbital computed tomography, diagnoses were made. The study, taken as a whole, reports: Clonotypes that were expanded in thyroid above 0.001 mostly appeared in blood too. It was a median approximately 6.9 months before onset that the model predicted ophthalmopathy. From stable hyperthyroidism, ophthalmopathy was set apart by a 13 V-J model.

This clonotype was observed a handful of times. Its antigen is not identified. The sequenced sample was blood. The receptor was derived from a man aged 25 to 40 with Graves' ophthalmopathy. This rearrangement joins TRBV4-1 to TRBJ2-3, with D tentatively TRBD1 (6 bases). This CDR3 reads CATGSQGFTDTQYF. The CDR3 nucleotides are TGCGCCACCGGTAGTCAGGGGTTCACAGATACGCAGTATTTT.